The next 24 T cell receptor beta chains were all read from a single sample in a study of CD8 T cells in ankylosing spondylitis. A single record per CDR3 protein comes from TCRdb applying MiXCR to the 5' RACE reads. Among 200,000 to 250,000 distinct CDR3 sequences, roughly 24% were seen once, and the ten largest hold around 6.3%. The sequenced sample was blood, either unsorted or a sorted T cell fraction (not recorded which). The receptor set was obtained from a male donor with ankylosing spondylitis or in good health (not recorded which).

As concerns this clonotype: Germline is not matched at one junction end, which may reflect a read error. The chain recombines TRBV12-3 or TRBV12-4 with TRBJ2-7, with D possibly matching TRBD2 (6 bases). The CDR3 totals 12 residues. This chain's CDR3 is CASSQIRGISIF. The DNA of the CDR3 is TGTGCCAGCAGCCAGATTCGGGGGATCAGCATCTTC.

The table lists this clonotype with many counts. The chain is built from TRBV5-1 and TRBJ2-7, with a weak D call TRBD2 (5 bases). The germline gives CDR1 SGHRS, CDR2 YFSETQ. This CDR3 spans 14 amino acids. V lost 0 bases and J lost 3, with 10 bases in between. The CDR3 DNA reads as TGCGCCAGCAGCTTGGGTCAGGAGGACTACGAGCAGTACTTC. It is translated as CASSLGQEDYEQYF.

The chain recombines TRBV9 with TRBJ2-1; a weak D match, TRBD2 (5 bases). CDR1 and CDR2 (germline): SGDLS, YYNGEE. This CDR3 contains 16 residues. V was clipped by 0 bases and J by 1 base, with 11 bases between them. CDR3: CASSVAGMGSYNEQFF. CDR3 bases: TGTGCCAGCAGCGTAGCGGGAATGGGATCCTACAATGAGCAGTTCTTC. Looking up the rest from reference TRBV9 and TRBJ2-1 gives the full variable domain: DSGVTQTPKHLITATGQRVTLRCSPRSGDLSVYWYQQSLDQGLQFLIQYYNGEERAKGNILERFSAQQFPDLHSELNLSSLELGDSALYFCASSVAGMGSYNEQFFGPGTRLTVL.

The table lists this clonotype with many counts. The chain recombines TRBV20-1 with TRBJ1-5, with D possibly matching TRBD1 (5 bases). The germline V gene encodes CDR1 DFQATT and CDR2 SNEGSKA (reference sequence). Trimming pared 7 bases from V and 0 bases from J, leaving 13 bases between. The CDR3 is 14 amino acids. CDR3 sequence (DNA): TGCAGTGTACCGGGACTGTTTAGCAATCAGCCCCAGCATTTT. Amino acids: CSVPGLFSNQPQHF.

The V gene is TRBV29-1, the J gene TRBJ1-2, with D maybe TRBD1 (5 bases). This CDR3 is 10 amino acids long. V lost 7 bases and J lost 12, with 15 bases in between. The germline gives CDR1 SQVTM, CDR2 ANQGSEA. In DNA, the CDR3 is TGCAGCGGGGATGGGACGGTCCACACCTTC. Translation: CSGDGTVHTF.

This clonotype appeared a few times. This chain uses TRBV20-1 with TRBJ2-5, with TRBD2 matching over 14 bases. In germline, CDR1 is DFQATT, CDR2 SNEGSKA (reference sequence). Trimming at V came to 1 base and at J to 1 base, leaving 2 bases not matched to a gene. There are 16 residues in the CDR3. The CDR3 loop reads CSARGLAGGPQETQYF. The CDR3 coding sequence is TGCAGTGCTAGAGGACTAGCGGGAGGGCCCCAAGAGACCCAGTACTTC.

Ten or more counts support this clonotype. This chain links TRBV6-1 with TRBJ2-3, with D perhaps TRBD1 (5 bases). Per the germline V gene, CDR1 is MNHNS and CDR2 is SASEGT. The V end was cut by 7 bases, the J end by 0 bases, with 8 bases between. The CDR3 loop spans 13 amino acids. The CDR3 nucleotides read TGTGCCAGCAAGGGGTCTAGCACAGATACGCAGTATTTT. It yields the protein CASKGSSTDTQYF.

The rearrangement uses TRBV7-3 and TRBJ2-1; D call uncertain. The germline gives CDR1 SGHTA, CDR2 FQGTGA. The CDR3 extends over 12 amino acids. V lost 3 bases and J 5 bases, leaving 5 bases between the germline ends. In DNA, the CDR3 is TGTGCCAGCAGCTTGAACCACAATGAGCAGTTCTTC. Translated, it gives CASSLNHNEQFF.

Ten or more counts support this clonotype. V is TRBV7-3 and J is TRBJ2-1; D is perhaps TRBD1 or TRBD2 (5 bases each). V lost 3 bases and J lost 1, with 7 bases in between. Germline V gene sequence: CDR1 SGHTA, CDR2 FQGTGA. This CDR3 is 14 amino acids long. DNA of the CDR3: TGTGCCAGCAGCTTGGGACCTTCCTACAATGAGCAGTTCTTC. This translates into CASSLGPSYNEQFF.

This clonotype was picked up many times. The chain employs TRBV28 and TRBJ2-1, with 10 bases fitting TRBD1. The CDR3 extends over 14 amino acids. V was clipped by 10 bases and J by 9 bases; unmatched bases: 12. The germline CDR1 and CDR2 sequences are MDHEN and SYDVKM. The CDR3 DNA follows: TGTGCCACCCGTGGGAGACAGGGGGCAGTTGAGCAGTTCTTC. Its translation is CATRGRQGAVEQFF.

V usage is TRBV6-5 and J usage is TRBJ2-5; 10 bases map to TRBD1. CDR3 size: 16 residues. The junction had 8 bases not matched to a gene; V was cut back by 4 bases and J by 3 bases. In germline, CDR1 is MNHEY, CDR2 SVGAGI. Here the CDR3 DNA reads TGTGCCAGCAGTTGGGCCTCCGGGACAGGGGAAGAGACCCAGTACTTC. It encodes CASSWASGTGEETQYF.

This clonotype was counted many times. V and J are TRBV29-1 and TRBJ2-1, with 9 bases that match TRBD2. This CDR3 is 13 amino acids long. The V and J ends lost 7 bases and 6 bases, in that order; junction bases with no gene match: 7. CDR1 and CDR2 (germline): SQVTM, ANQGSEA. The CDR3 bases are TGCAGCGCCGATAGCGGGAGTCTCAATGAGCAGTTCTTC. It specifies CSADSGSLNEQFF.

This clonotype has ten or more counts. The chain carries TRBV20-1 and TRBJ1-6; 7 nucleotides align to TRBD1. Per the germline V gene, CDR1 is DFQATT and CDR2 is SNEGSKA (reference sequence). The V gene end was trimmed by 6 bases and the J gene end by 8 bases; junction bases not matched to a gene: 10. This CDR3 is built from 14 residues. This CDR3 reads CSAKPGQPYSPLHF. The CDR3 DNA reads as TGCAGTGCCAAGCCGGGACAGCCCTATTCACCCCTCCACTTT.

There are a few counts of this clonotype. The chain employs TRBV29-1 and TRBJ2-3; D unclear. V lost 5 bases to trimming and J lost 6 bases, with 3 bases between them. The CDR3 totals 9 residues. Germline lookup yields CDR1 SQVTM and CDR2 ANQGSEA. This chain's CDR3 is CSVSDTQYF. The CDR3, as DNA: TGCAGCGTTTCGGATACGCAGTATTTT.

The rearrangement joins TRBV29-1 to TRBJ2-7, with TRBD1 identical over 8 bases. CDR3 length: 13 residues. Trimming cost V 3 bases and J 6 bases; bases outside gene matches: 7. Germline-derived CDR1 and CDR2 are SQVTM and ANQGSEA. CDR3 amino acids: CSVEGTGGREQYF. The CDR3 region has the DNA TGCAGCGTTGAGGGAACAGGGGGACGCGAGCAGTACTTC.

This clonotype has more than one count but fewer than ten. CDR3 nucleotides: TGTGCCAGCAGTGTGTTCCTCTACGAGCAGTACTTC. This sequence encodes CASSVFLYEQYF. The chain employs TRBV2 and TRBJ2-7; D gene unclear. Trimming removed 4 bases at V and 3 bases at J, with 7 bases between. This CDR3 is built from 12 residues. Germline V lookup: CDR1 SNHLY, CDR2 FYNNEI. Combining the CDR3 with reference TRBV2 and TRBJ2-7 gives the whole variable domain EPEVTQTPSHQVTQMGQEVILRCVPISNHLYFYWYRQILGQKVEFLVSFYNNEISEKSEIFDDQFSVERPDGSNFTLKIRSTKLEDSAMYFCASSVFLYEQYFGPGTRLTVT.

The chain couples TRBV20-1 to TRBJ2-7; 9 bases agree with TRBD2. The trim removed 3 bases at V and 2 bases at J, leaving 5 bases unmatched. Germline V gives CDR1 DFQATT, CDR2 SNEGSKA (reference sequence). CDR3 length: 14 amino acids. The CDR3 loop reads CSASFAGGPYEQYF. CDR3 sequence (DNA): TGCAGTGCTAGCTTTGCGGGAGGGCCCTACGAGCAGTACTTC.

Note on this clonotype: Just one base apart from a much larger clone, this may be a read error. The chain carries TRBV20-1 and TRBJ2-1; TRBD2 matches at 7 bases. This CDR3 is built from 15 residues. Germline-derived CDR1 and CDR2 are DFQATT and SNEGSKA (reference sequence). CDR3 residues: CNAIQDGREYNEQFF. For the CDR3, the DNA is TGCAATGCAATTCAGGATGGGCGGGAGTACAATGAGCAGTTCTTC.

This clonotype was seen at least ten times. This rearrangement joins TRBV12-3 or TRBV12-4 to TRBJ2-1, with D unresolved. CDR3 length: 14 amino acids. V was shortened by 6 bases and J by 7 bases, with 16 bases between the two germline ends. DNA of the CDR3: TGTGCCAGCAGCCCTGACTCGTTGGGGAATGAGCAGTTCTTC. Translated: CASSPDSLGNEQFF.

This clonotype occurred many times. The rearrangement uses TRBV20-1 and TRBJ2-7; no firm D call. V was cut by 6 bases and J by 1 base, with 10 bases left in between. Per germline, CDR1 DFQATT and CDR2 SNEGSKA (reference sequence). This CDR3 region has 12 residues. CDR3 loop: CSAPDPSYEQYF. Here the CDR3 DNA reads TGCAGTGCGCCGGACCCGTCCTACGAGCAGTACTTC.

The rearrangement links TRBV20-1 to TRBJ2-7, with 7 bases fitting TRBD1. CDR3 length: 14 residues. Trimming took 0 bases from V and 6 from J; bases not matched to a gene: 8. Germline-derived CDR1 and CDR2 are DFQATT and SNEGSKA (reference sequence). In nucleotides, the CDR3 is TGCAGTGCTAGAGAATCACAGGGGATTCTCGAGCAGTACTTC. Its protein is CSARESQGILEQYF.

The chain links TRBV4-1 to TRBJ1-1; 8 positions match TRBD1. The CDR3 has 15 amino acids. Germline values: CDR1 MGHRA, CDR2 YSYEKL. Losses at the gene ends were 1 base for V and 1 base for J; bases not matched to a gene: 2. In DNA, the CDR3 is TGCGCCAGCAGCCAAGTGGACAGGGAGAACACTGAAGCTTTCTTT. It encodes CASSQVDRENTEAFF.

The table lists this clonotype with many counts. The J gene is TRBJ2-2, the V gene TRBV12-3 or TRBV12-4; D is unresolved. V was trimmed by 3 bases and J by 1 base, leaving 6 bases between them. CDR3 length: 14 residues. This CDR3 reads CASSFLLNTGELFF. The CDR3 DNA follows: TGTGCCAGCAGTTTTCTCCTGAACACCGGGGAGCTGTTTTTT.

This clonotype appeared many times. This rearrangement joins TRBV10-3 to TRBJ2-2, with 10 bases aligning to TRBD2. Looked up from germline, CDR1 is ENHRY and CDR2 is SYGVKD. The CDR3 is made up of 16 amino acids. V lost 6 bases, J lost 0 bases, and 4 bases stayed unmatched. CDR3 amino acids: CAISALAGANTGELFF. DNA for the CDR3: TGTGCCATCAGCGCCCTAGCGGGAGCGAACACCGGGGAGCTGTTTTTT.